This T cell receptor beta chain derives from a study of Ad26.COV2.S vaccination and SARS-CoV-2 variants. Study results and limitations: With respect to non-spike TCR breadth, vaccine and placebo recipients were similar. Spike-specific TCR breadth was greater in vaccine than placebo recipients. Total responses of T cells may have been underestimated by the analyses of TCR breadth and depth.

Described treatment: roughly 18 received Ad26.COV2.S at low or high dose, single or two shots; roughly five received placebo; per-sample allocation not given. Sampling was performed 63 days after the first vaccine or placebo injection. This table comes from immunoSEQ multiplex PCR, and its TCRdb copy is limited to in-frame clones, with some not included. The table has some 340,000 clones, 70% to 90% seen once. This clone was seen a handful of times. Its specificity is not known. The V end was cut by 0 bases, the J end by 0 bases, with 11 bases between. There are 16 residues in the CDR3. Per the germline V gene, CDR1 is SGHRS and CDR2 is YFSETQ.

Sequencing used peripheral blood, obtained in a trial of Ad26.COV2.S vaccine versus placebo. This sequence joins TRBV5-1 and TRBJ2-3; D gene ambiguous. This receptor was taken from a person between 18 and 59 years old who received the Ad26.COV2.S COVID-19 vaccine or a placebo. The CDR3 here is CASSLVGRRSTDTQYF. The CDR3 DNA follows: TGCGCCAGCAGCTTGGTTGGTCGGCGTAGCACAGATACGCAGTATTTT.